This T cell receptor beta chain was profiled in a study of cytomegalovirus exposure and HLA in healthy donors. Overall study findings and caveats: In a later analysis, at a false discovery rate of 0.05, about 17,000 TCR beta sequences matched HLA alleles. Relative to equally common others, HLA-associated TCR beta chains showed greater clonal expansion in a later analysis.

13 Jbeta primers and 60 Vbeta primers were used for the PCR. TCRdb's table, derived via immunoSEQ multiplex PCR, lists solely in-frame clones and lacks some. The sample lists roughly 130,000 clones; about 80% were seen once. On this clone: Its antigen is undetermined.

CDR1 is SGDLS and CDR2 is YYNGEE in the germline V gene. This CDR3 is 16 amino acids long. V shed 4 bases and J 7 bases; nucleotides not matched to a gene: 10. Among the donors, all were healthy bone marrow donors. The gene calls are TRBV9 and TRBJ2-7; the match to TRBD2 covers 14 bases. This receptor was identified in a man aged 18-30 years in good health and CMV-seronegative. The sample consisted of PBMCs. CDR3 nucleotide sequence: TGTGCCAGCAGCTCTTACGGGACTAGCGGGAGTCGGGAGCAGTACTTC. This codes for CASSSYGTSGSREQYF. Full variable domain (remainder filled in from reference TRBV9 and TRBJ2-7): DSGVTQTPKHLITATGQRVTLRCSPRSGDLSVYWYQQSLDQGLQFLIQYYNGEERAKGNILERFSAQQFPDLHSELNLSSLELGDSALYFCASSSYGTSGSREQYFGPGTRLTVT.